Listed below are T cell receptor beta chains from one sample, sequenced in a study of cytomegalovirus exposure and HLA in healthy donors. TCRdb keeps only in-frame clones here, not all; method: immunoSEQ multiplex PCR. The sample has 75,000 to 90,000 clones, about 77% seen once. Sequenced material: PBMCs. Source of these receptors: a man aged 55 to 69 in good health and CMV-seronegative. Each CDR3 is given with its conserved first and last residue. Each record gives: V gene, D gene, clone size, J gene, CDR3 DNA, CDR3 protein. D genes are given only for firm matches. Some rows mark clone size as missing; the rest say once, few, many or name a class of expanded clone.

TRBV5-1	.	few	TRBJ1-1	TGCGCCAGTTTTAGGGGTCCGGGCACTGAAGCTTTCTTT	CASFRGPGTEAFF
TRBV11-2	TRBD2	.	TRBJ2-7	TGTGCCAGCAGCTCCCCCGGGAGGGGGAACTCCTACGAGCAGTACTTC	CASSSPGRGNSYEQYF
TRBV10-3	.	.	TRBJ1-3	TGTGCCATCAGTGCCCAGGGGATATTCTCTGGAAACACCATATATTTT	CAISAQGIFSGNTIYF
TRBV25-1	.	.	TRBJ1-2	TGTGCCAGCAGTGAGGTGTCAGGGCAACGAGGCTACACCTTC	CASSEVSGQRGYTF
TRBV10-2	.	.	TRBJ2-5	TGCGCCAGCCAGGTTACGGGGGCCCAGTACTTC	CASQVTGAQYF
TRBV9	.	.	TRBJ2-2	TGTGCCAGCAGGGGAGCCGGGGAGCTGTTTTTT	CASRGAGELFF
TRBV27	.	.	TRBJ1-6	TGTGCCAGCAGTTTCCTCCCCAGACAGAATTCACCCCTCCACTTT	CASSFLPRQNSPLHF
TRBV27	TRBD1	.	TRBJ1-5	TGTGCCAGCAGTTTATTGGGACAGGGTGGCAATCAGCCCCAGCATTTT	CASSLLGQGGNQPQHF
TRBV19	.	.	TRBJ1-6	TGTGCCAGTAGTATTGAGGGAGGGGTCGGTTCACCCCTCCACTTT	CASSIEGGVGSPLHF
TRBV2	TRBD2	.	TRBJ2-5	TGTGCCAGCACGGGAGGTAGGCGGTACGGGGAGACCCAGTACTTC	CASTGGRRYGETQYF
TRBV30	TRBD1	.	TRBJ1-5	TGTGCCTGGAGCACGACCGGGACAGGGTTTAGCAATCAGCCCCAGCATTTT	CAWSTTGTGFSNQPQHF
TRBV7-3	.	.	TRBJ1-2	TGTGCCAGCAGCTCCCAACCAGGGTTTGGTGGCTACACCTTC	CASSSQPGFGGYTF
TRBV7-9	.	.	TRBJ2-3	TGTGCCAGCAGCTTAGACGGGGTATCGCTGGCAGATACGCAGTATTTT	CASSLDGVSLADTQYF
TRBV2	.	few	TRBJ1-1	TGTGCCAGCCAAAAAGGGGCGGAGGGTGAAGCTTTCTTT	CASQKGAEGEAFF
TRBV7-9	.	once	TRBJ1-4	TGTGCCAGCAGCCACCCTCGACCAGGATCATTGTTTTTT	CASSHPRPGSLFF
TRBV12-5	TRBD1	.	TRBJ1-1	TGTGCTAGTGACGACAGGGGGAACACTGAAGCTTTCTTT	CASDDRGNTEAFF
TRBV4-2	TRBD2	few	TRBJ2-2	TGTGCCAGCAGCCTTCGGGGGGGTCCGACCGGGGAGCTGTTTTTT	CASSLRGGPTGELFF
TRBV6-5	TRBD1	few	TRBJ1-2	TGTGCCAGCAGCCCCTCGCGACAGGGCGGCTACACCTTC	CASSPSRQGGYTF
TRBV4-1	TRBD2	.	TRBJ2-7	TGCGCCAGCAGCCAACTAGCGGGGGCTAGCTACGAGCAGTACTTC	CASSQLAGASYEQYF
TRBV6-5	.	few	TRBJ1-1	TGTGCCAGCAGTCCCGGGACTGGGAACACTGAAGCTTTCTTT	CASSPGTGNTEAFF
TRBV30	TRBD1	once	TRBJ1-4	TGTGCCTGGAGGAACAGGGGGCGAATACGGGCGGATGAAAAACTGTTTTTT	CAWRNRGRIRADEKLFF
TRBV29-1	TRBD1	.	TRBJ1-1	TGCAGCGTGGCACAGGGGGCGTCGAACACTGAAGCTTTCTTT	CSVAQGASNTEAFF
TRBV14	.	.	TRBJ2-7	TGTGCCAGCAGCCTGGGCGACGAGCAGTACTTC	CASSLGDEQYF
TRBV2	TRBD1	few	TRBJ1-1	TGTGCCAGCAGTGAAAGGGACAGGGCTTTCTTT	CASSERDRAFF
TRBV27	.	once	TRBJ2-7	TGTGCCAGCAGTCGAACTTTCAAGAGCTTCGGGGACGAGCAGTACTTC	CASSRTFKSFGDEQYF
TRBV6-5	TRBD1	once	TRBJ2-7	TGTGCCAGCAGTGCGGACAGGGGGTTGTCCTACGAGCAGTACTTC	CASSADRGLSYEQYF
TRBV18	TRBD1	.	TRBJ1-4	TGTGCCAGCTGCGACCCGGGACAGGGTGGAGAAAAACTGTTTTTT	CASCDPGQGGEKLFF
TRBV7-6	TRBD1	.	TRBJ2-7	TGTGCCAGCAGCCCCGACAGGGGGCCCTCGGAGCAGTACTTC	CASSPDRGPSEQYF
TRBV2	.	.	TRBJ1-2	TGTGCCAGCAGTGAGGGGCAATCCTATGGCTACACCTTC	CASSEGQSYGYTF
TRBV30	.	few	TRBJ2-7	TGTGCCTGGAGTCCTATGGGGGGGGGCGGCGAGCAGTACTTC	CAWSPMGGGGEQYF
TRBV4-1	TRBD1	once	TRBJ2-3	TGCGCCAGCAGCCAAGAAACCTCCGGGACAGGGGTCGATACGCAGTATTTT	CASSQETSGTGVDTQYF
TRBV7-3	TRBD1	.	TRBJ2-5	TGTGCCAGCAGCTTAATGGGGACAGGGGAGACCCAGTACTTC	CASSLMGTGETQYF
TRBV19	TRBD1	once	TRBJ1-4	TGTGCCAGTAGTATAATCCCTGGACAGGGGGGAGAAAAACTGTTTTTT	CASSIIPGQGGEKLFF
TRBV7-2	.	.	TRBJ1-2	TGTGCCAGCAGCCAGGTCCGGGGGACCCCTGGGTATGGCTACACCTTC	CASSQVRGTPGYGYTF
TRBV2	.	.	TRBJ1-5	TGTGCCAGCGCGGGATTCTGGGTTCCCAATAGCAATCAGCCCCAGCATTTT	CASAGFWVPNSNQPQHF
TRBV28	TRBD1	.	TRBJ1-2	TGTGCCAGCAGTTCTCCGACAGGGGCCCTCTTTGGCTACACCTTC	CASSSPTGALFGYTF
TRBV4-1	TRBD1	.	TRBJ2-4	TGCGCCAGCACCTCTACAGGGGGCGATAACATTCAGTACTTC	CASTSTGGDNIQYF
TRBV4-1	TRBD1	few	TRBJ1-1	TGCGCCAGCAGCCCCGGACAGGGGCCTACTGAAGCTTTCTTT	CASSPGQGPTEAFF
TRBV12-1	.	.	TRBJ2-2	TGTGCCAGCAGCCCCAGGTCCCGGGACAGGGACACCGGGGAGCTGTTTTTT	CASSPRSRDRDTGELFF
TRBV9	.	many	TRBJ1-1	TGTGCCAGCAGCGTACACTTGGTGAACACTGAAGCTTTCTTT	CASSVHLVNTEAFF
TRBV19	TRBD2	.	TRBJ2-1	TGTGCCAGTAGTACCCTATTCAGCGGGGGGTCCTACAATGAGCAGTTCTTC	CASSTLFSGGSYNEQFF
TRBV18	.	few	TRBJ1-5	TGTGCCAGCTCACTAGAGAGCAATCAGCCCCAGCATTTT	CASSLESNQPQHF
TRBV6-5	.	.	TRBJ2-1	TGTGCCAGCAGAGCAGGGTTTTGGAATGAGCAGTTCTTC	CASRAGFWNEQFF
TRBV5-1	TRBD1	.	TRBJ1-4	TGCGCCAGCAGCTTGCCGGACAGGGGGAAAGAAAAACTGTTTTTT	CASSLPDRGKEKLFF
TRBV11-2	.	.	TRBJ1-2	TGTGCCAGCAGCTTTGACAGGCAATCCCTCTATGGCTACACCTTC	CASSFDRQSLYGYTF